This T cell receptor (beta chain) emerged from a study of blood T cell repertoires in COVID-19 (dated by TCRdb to 2020 to 2022). Background for the entire study: Collaborator samples came from the United States, Italy and Spain and covered acute and convalescent phases of COVID-19. The repertoires were released in a freely available public database intended as a resource for research on the immune response to SARS-CoV-2. Where available, HLA class I and class II types were taken from metadata supplied by the sample provider and were not determined by assay-based typing. The material from the prospective study consisted of cDNA or gDNA derived from T cells, B-cell-depleted T cells, or PBMCs. The samples were drawn from the first 160 participants of the ongoing ImmuneRACE study and from under 1,500 subjects provided by 6 global collaborators. The dataset comprised deeply sampled blood TCRbeta repertoires from subjects exposed to, actively infected with, or recovered from COVID-19. A de-identified subject ID, COVID-19 status, age in years and sex were almost always included in the sample metadata. The paper as a whole reports these results and caveats: The quantity of clinical and demographic metadata differed by source and by participant and was supplied without curation.

Note on this clone: What this receptor recognizes is not known. Per-base qualities were not stored, and no clone one base away is much larger.

Each collaborating institution followed its own protocols to collect whole blood in K2EDTA tubes. For TCRbeta analysis, collaborator samples were shipped as frozen whole blood, as isolated PBMCs, or as DNA extracted from either sample type. TCRbeta CDR3 regions were amplified from genomic DNA using the immunoSEQ Assay, a bias-controlled multiplex PCR. In the source study's methods: Within the assay, amplification of reference gene primers was used to estimate how many nucleated cells each sample contained. To quantify the absolute abundance of each unique TCRbeta CDR3 rearrangement, sequence reads were collapsed and filtered. For each sample, productive Simpson clonality was calculated as the square root of Simpson's diversity index across productive rearrangements. The source is immuneACCESS, and TCRdb retained only in-frame sequences with V and J called. Part of the clones is not carried over; for the studies checked, unresolved V genes explain less than half of this, and the remainder is unexplained. That table gives V, J and clone size, and the DNA gave D and trimming. The sample table lists about 65,000 clones, approximately 75% of them with a count of one. The ten largest clones capture approximately 15% of the sample.

The sample consisted of peripheral blood. The source of this sequence is an older man with acute or convalescent COVID-19.

In nucleotides, the sequence is TGTGCCAGCGGACCAAACGGGGGAGGCAATCAGCCCCAGCATTTT. It specifies CASGPNGGGNQPQHF. The sequence is built from TRBV6-5 and TRBJ1-5; possibly the D gene is TRBD1, per 5 matching bases. The germline V gene encodes CDR1 MNHEY and CDR2 SVGAGI. The junction shows trimming of 8 bases on V and 2 bases on J, plus 16 bases between the germline ends. The CDR3 contains 15 residues, cysteine and phenylalanine counted. Only the CDR3 DNA stays, 45 bases, in frame from base 1.